This T cell receptor (beta chain) was recorded in a study of blood T cell repertoires in COVID-19. Trimming took off 8 bases at V and 2 bases at J, with 13 bases between the two ends. The CDR3 contains 13 residues. Generated by immunoSEQ multiplex PCR, the TCRdb table keeps only in-frame clones and is missing some. The sample has some 150,000 clones; around 80% are singletons. Sequenced material: peripheral blood. This chain links TRBV12-3 or TRBV12-4 with TRBJ2-7, with D possibly matching TRBD2 (7 bases). The receptor was isolated from a man aged 60 to 75 with active or convalescent COVID-19. The CDR3 spells CASGWGGAYEQYF. For the CDR3, the DNA is TGTGCCAGCGGTTGGGGGGGCGCCTACGAGCAGTACTTC.